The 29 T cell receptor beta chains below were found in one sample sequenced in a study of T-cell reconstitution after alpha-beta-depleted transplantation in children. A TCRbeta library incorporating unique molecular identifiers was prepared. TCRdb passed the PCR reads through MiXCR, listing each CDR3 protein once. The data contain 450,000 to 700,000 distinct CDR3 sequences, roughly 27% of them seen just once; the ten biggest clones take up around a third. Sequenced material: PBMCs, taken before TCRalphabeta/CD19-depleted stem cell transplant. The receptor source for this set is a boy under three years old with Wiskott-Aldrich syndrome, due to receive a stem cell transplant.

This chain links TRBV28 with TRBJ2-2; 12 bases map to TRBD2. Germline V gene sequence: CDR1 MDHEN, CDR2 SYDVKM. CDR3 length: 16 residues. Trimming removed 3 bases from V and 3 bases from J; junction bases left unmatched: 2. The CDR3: CASSFRLAGDTGELFF. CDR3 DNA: TGTGCCAGCAGTTTCCGACTAGCGGGAGACACCGGGGAGCTGTTTTTT.

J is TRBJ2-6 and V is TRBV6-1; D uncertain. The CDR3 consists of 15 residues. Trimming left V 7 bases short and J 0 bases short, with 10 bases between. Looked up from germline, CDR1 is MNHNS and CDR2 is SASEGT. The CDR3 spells CASTWASSGANVLTF. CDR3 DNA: TGTGCCAGCACCTGGGCTAGCTCTGGGGCCAACGTCCTGACTTTC.

The CDR3 bases are TGTGCCAGCAGCGCTAGACTAGCGGGAGATACGCAGTATTTT. As protein: CASSARLAGDTQYF. The chain employs TRBV7-7 and TRBJ2-3; TRBD2 matches 10 bases. This CDR3 has 14 amino acids. Germline V gene data show CDR1 as SSHAT and CDR2 as FNYEAQ (reference sequence). Trimming removed 5 bases from V and 5 bases from J; junction bases left unmatched: 4.

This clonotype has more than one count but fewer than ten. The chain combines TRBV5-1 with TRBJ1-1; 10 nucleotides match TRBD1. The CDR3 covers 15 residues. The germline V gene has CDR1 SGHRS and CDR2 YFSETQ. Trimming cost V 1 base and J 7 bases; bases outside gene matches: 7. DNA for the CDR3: TGCGCCAGCAGCTTGATGAGGGGACAGGGGCTTGAAGCTTTCTTT. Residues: CASSLMRGQGLEAFF.

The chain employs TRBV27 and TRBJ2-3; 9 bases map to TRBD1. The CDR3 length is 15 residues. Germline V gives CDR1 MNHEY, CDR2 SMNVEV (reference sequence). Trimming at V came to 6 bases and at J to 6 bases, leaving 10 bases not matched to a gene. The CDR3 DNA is TGTGCCAGCAGACCAGGGACAGGGTTTTTTGATACGCAGTATTTT. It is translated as CASRPGTGFFDTQYF.

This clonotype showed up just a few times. This chain's CDR3 is CASSLRSRPLTQYF. CDR3 in DNA: TGCGCCAGCAGCTTGCGTAGCCGACCCCTTACGCAGTATTTT. The chain joins TRBV5-1 to TRBJ2-3, with D uncertain. Trimming took 1 base from V and 8 from J, leaving 14 bases between them. Germline-derived CDR1 and CDR2 are SGHRS and YFSETQ. The CDR3 length is 14 residues.

Written as DNA, the CDR3 is TGTGCCAGCTCAGTAGCCCTCTCGAACACTGAAGCTTTCTTT. Translated, it gives CASSVALSNTEAFF. The chain carries TRBV18 and TRBJ1-1, with D unclear. V dropped 5 bases and J dropped 1 base, with 11 bases sitting between them. CDR1 KGHSH and CDR2 LQKENI come from the germline V gene. This CDR3 has 14 residues.

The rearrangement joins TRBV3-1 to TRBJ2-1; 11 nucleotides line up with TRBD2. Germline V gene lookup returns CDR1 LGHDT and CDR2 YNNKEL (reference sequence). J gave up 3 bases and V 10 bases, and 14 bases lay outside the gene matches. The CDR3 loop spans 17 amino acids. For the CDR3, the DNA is TGTGCCACCTGCCAAGGACGACTAGCGGGGATCTACAATGAGCAGTTCTTC. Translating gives CATCQGRLAGIYNEQFF.

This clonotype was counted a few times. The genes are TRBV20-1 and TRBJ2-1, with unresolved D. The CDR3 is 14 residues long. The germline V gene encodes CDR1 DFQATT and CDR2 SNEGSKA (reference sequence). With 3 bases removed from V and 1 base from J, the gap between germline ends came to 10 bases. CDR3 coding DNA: TGCAGTGCTAGGTCTAGTTGGTCCTACAATGAGCAGTTCTTC. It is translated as CSARSSWSYNEQFF.

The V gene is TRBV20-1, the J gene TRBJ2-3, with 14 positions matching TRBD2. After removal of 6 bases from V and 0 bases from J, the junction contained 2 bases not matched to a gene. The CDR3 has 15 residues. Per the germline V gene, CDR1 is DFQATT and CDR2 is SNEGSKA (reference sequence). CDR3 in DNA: TGCAGTGCGGGACTAGCGGGGGCTAGCACAGATACGCAGTATTTT. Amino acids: CSAGLAGASTDTQYF.

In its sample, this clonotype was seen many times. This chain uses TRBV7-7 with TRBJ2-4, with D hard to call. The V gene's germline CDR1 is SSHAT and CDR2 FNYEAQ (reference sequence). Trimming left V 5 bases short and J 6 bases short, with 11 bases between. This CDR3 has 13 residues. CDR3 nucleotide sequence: TGTGCCAGCAGCCGTAGCTTGGGAAACATTCAGTACTTC. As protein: CASSRSLGNIQYF.

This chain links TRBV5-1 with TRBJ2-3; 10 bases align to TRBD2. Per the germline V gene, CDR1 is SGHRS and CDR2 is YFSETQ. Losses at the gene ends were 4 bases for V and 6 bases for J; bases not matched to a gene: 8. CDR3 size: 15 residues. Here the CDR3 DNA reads TGCGCCAGCAGCCAAGCGGGAGGGCCTGGGGATACGCAGTATTTT. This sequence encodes CASSQAGGPGDTQYF.

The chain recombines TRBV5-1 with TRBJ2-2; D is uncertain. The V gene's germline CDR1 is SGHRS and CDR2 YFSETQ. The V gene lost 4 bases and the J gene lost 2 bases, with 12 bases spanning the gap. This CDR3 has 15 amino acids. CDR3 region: CASSRALTNTGELFF. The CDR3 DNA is TGCGCCAGCAGCCGAGCCCTCACTAACACCGGGGAGCTGTTTTTT.

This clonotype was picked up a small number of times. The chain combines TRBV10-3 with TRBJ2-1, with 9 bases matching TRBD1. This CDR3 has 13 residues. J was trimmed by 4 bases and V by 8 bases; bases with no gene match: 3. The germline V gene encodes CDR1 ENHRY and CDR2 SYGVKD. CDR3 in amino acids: CAIAGTGYNEQFF. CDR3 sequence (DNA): TGTGCCATCGCCGGGACAGGGTACAATGAGCAGTTCTTC.

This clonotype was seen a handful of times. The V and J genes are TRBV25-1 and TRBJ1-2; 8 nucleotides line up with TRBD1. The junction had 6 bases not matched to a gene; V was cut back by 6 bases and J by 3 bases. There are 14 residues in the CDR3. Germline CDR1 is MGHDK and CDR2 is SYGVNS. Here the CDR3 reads CASSGQGIHYGYTF. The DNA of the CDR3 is TGTGCCAGCAGCGGACAGGGAATACACTATGGCTACACCTTC.

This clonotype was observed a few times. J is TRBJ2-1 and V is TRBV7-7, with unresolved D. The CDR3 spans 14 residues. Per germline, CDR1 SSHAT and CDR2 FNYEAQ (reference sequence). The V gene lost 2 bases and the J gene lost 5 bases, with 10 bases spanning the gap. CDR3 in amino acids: CASSLSGINNEQFF. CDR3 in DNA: TGTGCCAGCAGCTTATCCGGTATCAACAATGAGCAGTTCTTC.

CDR3 nucleotide sequence: TGTGCCAGCAGCCTAAGGACAGCCCATGGCTACACCTTC. Protein: CASSLRTAHGYTF. The chain couples TRBV3-1 to TRBJ1-2; a possible D gene is TRBD1 (6 bases). CDR1 is LGHDT and CDR2 is YNNKEL in the germline V gene (reference sequence). Between the trimmed V and J ends, which lost 4 bases and 6 bases, there was a span of 12 bases. The CDR3 runs to 13 residues.

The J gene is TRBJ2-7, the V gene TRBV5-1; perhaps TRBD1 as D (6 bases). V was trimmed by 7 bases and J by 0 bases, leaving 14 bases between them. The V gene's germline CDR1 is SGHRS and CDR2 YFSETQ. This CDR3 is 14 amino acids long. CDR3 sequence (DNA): TGCGCCAGCGGCCGGACAGCCGGCTCCTACGAGCAGTACTTC. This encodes CASGRTAGSYEQYF. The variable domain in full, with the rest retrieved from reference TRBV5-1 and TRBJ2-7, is KAGVTQTPRYLIKTRGQQVTLSCSPISGHRSVSWYQQTPGQGLQFLFEYFSETQRNKGNFPGRFSGRQFSNSRSEMNVSTLELGDSALYLCASGRTAGSYEQYFGPGTRLTVT.

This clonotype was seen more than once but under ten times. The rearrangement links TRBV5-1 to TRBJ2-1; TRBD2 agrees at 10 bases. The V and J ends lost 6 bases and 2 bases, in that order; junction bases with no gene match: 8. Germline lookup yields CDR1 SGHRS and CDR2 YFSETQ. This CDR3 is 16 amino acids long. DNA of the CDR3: TGCGCCAGCACGAGGACTAGCGGAAGGACCTACAATGAGCAGTTCTTC. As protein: CASTRTSGRTYNEQFF.

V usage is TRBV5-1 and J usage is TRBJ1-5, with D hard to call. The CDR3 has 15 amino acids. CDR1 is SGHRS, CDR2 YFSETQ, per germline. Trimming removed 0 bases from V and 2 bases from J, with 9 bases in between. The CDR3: CASSLDSLGNQPQHF. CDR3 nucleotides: TGCGCCAGCAGCTTGGATTCGCTGGGCAATCAGCCCCAGCATTTT.

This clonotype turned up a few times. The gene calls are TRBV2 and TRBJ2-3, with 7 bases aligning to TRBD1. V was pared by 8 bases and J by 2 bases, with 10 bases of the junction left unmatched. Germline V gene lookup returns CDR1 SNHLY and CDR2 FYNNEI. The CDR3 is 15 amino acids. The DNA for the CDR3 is TGTGCCAGCGGGCACTCAGGGGGATTCACAGATACGCAGTATTTT. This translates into CASGHSGGFTDTQYF. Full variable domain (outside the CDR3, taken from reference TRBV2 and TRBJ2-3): EPEVTQTPSHQVTQMGQEVILRCVPISNHLYFYWYRQILGQKVEFLVSFYNNEISEKSEIFDDQFSVERPDGSNFTLKIRSTKLEDSAMYFCASGHSGGFTDTQYFGPGTRLTVL.

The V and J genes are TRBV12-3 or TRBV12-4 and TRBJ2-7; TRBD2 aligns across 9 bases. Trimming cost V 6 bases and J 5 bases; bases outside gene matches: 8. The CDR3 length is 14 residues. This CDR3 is CASRLAGGPNEQYF. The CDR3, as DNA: TGTGCCAGCAGACTCGCGGGAGGGCCAAACGAGCAGTACTTC.

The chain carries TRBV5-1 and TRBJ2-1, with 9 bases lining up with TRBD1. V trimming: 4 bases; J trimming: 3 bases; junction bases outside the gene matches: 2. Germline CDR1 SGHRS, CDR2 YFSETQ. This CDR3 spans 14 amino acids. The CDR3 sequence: CASSPDRGYNEQFF. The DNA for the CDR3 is TGCGCCAGCAGCCCGGACAGGGGCTACAATGAGCAGTTCTTC.

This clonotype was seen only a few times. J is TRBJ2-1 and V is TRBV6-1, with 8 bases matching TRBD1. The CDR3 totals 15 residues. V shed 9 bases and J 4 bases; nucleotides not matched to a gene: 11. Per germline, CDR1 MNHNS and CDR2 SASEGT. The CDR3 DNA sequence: TGTGCCAGTGACAGGGGCCTTACCGGATACAATGAGCAGTTCTTC. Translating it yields CASDRGLTGYNEQFF.

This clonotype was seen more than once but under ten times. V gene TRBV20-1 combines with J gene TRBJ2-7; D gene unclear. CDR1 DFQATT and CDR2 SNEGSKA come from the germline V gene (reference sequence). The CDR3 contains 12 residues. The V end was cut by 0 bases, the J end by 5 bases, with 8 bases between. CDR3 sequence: CSARDRKNEQYF. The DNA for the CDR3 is TGCAGTGCTAGAGATCGAAAAAACGAGCAGTACTTC.

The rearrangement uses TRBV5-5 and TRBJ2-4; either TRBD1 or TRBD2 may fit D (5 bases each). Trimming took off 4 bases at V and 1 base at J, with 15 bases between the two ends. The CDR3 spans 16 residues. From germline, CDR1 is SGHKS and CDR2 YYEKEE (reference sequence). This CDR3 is CASSPVVGRAKNIQYF. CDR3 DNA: TGTGCCAGCAGCCCAGTGGTGGGACGTGCCAAAAACATTCAGTACTTC.

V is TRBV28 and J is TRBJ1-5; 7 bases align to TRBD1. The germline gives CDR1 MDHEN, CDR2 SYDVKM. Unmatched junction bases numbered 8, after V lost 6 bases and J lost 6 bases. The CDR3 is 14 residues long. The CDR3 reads CASSLQGRPQPQHF. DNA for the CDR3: TGTGCCAGCAGCTTACAGGGGAGGCCTCAGCCCCAGCATTTT.

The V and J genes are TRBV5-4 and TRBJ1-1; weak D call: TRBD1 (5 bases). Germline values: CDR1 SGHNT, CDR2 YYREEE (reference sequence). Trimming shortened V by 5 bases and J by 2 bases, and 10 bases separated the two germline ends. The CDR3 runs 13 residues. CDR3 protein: CASRLQENTEAFF. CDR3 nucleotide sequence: TGTGCCAGCAGATTACAGGAAAACACTGAAGCTTTCTTT.

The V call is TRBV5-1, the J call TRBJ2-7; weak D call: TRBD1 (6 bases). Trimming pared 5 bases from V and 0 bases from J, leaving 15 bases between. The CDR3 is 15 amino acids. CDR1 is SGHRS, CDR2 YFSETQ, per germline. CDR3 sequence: CASRHRDTSSYEQYF. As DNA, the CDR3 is TGCGCCAGCAGACACCGGGACACAAGCTCCTACGAGCAGTACTTC.